This TCR beta chain came from a study of PD-L1 blockade in urothelial cancer. For the study at large: Specimens of blood held a median count of roughly 150,000 T cells.

Germline CDR1 is MNHEY and CDR2 is SMNVEV (reference sequence). The CDR3 spans 14 residues. Trimming cost V 5 bases and J 2 bases; bases outside gene matches: 4. TCRdb keeps only in-frame clones here, not all; method: immunoSEQ multiplex PCR. The data show over 75,000 clones, around 90% seen once. The time point here: pretreatment peripheral blood. The study collected 1 to 8 samples per patient, pretreatment and on-treatment. This specimen consisted of PBMCs, obtained around atezolizumab (anti-PD-L1) treatment. The chain recombines TRBV27 with TRBJ1-2; 8 bases are a match to TRBD1. The sequence came from a woman of 80 years or more with urothelial cancer. In DNA form, the CDR3 reads TGTGCCAGCAGTACTCAGGGGGCGAACTATGGCTACACCTTC. Protein product: CASSTQGANYGYTF.